This is a list of T cell receptor beta chains from one sample in a study of control samples from healthy donors and cancer patients. The repertoire was sequenced with immunoSEQ multiplex PCR; TCRdb's copy has only in-frame clones and lacks some. The data hold around 170,000 clones, with about 86% observed a single time. Specimen: blood. Source of these receptors: a woman in her twenties or thirties in good health. Both conserved end residues are part of each CDR3. Each record gives: CDR3 length, V gene, J gene, clone size, D gene, CDR3 protein, CDR3 DNA. D genes are given only for firm matches. Size is omitted from some rows. Given values are once, few, many or a class for expanded clones.

13	TRBV3-1/TRBV3-2	TRBJ2-4	.	.	CASSRPPANIQYF	TGTGCCAGCAGCCGCCCTCCGGCCAACATTCAGTACTTC
13	TRBV30	TRBJ1-5	.	TRBD1	CAWKGQGSQPQHF	TGTGCCTGGAAGGGACAGGGCTCTCAGCCCCAGCATTTT
10	TRBV5-3	TRBJ2-2	.	.	CARSTGELFF	TGTGCCAGAAGCACCGGGGAGCTGTTTTTT
14	TRBV9	TRBJ1-5	.	.	CASSVGGASQPQHF	TGTGCCAGCAGCGTAGGAGGGGCGAGTCAGCCCCAGCATTTT
13	TRBV18	TRBJ1-2	.	.	CASSPPGHYGYTF	TGTGCCAGCTCACCGCCGGGACACTATGGCTACACCTTC
15	TRBV10-3	TRBJ2-1	once	.	CAISRDASSYNEQFF	TGTGCCATCAGCCGGGACGCGAGCTCCTACAATGAGCAGTTCTTC
14	TRBV6-5	TRBJ1-6	.	.	CASSYGSSPSPLHF	TGTGCCAGCAGTTACGGCAGCTCGCCTTCACCCCTCCACTTT
11	TRBV20-1	TRBJ1-1	.	.	CSAPGATEAFF	TGCAGTGCTCCGGGAGCCACTGAAGCTTTCTTT
12	TRBV27	TRBJ2-7	.	TRBD1	CASSLTGGEQYF	TGTGCCAGCAGTTTGACAGGGGGCGAGCAGTACTTC
14	TRBV5-1	TRBJ2-7	.	TRBD1	CASSPGQGAYEQYF	TGCGCCAGCAGCCCCGGACAGGGGGCCTACGAGCAGTACTTC
13	TRBV3-1/TRBV3-2	TRBJ1-2	.	.	CASSQGVNYGYTF	TGTGCCAGCAGCCAAGGAGTTAACTATGGCTACACCTTC
16	TRBV5-1	TRBJ2-2	.	TRBD1	CASSTWTGSNTGELFF	TGCGCCAGCAGCACCTGGACAGGGTCGAACACCGGGGAGCTGTTTTTT
11	TRBV3-1/TRBV3-2	TRBJ2-7	.	.	CASSRRFEQYF	TGTGCCAGCAGCCGAAGGTTCGAGCAGTACTTC
12	TRBV28	TRBJ1-5	.	.	CASSFTPQPQHF	TGTGCCAGCAGTTTTACGCCTCAGCCCCAGCATTTT
14	TRBV7-9	TRBJ1-2	.	.	CASSLARGNYGYTF	TGTGCCAGCAGCTTAGCCCGGGGTAACTATGGCTACACCTTC
13	TRBV7-8	TRBJ2-7	.	TRBD2	CASSLARGGEQYF	TGTGCCAGCAGCTTAGCCCGGGGGGGCGAGCAGTACTTC
15	TRBV11-1	TRBJ2-3	.	TRBD1	CASSLGAGGPDTQYF	TGTGCCAGCTCCCTAGGGGCAGGGGGCCCAGATACGCAGTATTTT
16	TRBV15	TRBJ1-2	.	.	CATSRDDPEPSGGYTF	TGTGCCACCAGCAGAGACGATCCAGAACCCTCAGGTGGCTACACCTTC
14	TRBV29-1	TRBJ2-5	.	TRBD2	CSVDVAGGGETQYF	TGCAGCGTTGATGTGGCGGGAGGAGGGGAGACCCAGTACTTC
14	TRBV4-1	TRBJ1-3	.	TRBD1	CASSLTGAGNTIYF	TGCGCCAGCAGCCTCACAGGGGCTGGAAACACCATATATTTT
13	TRBV2	TRBJ1-4	.	.	CASSLTLVEKLFF	TGTGCCAGCAGTTTGACACTGGTAGAAAAACTGTTTTTT
12	TRBV3-1/TRBV3-2	TRBJ2-7	.	.	CASSQDNSEQYF	TGTGCCAGCAGCCAAGATAACTCCGAGCAGTACTTC
16	TRBV7-8	TRBJ1-5	.	.	CASSFRDGYSNQPQHF	TGTGCCAGCAGCTTCCGGGACGGATATAGCAATCAGCCCCAGCATTTT
13	TRBV3-1/TRBV3-2	TRBJ2-5	.	.	CASSQSIRETQYF	TGTGCCAGCAGCCAGTCGATCCGGGAGACCCAGTACTTC
12	TRBV12-3/TRBV12-4	TRBJ2-6	.	.	CASSSGANVLTF	TGTGCCAGCAGCTCTGGGGCCAACGTCCTGACTTTC
14	TRBV28	TRBJ1-2	.	.	CASTINRGNYGYTF	TGTGCCAGCACCATAAACAGAGGGAACTATGGCTACACCTTC
16	TRBV10-2	TRBJ1-3	.	.	CASRRGDTASGNTIYF	TGCGCCAGCAGGCGAGGTGACACCGCCTCTGGAAACACCATATATTTT
12	TRBV11-2	TRBJ1-1	few	.	CASSLFDSEAFF	TGTGCCAGCAGCTTATTCGACTCCGAAGCTTTCTTT
13	TRBV11-2	TRBJ1-1	once	.	CASSPRTFPEAFF	TGTGCCAGCAGCCCCCGGACCTTTCCTGAAGCTTTCTTT
17	TRBV2	TRBJ1-2	.	TRBD1	CASSGPGTAISPYGYTF	TGTGCCAGCAGTGGGCCCGGGACAGCCATTTCACCCTATGGCTACACCTTC
16	TRBV28	TRBJ1-6	.	TRBD1	CASTKGAGTGGSPLHF	TGTGCCAGCACCAAGGGGGCCGGGACAGGGGGATCACCCCTCCACTTT
16	TRBV24-1	TRBJ1-1	once	.	CATSDAPRGENTEAFF	TGTGCCACCAGTGATGCCCCCCGGGGGGAGAACACTGAAGCTTTCTTT
14	TRBV9	TRBJ1-6	.	.	CASSPGKRASPLHF	TGTGCCAGCAGCCCCGGGAAGCGGGCTTCACCCCTCCACTTT
14	TRBV18	TRBJ1-2	.	TRBD1	CASSPSLEGGGYTF	TGTGCCAGCTCACCATCTTTGGAAGGGGGCGGCTACACCTTC
15	TRBV3-1/TRBV3-2	TRBJ2-5	.	.	CASSQDRGAIETQYF	TGTGCCAGCAGCCAAGATCGGGGGGCGATCGAGACCCAGTACTTC
15	TRBV5-1	TRBJ2-1	.	TRBD1	CASSPTGEPYNEQFF	TGCGCCAGCAGCCCTACAGGGGAACCCTACAATGAGCAGTTCTTC
14	TRBV28	TRBJ1-2	once	TRBD1	CASRQGAPTYGYTF	TGTGCCAGCAGACAGGGGGCGCCTACCTATGGCTACACCTTC
14	TRBV25-1	TRBJ2-2	.	TRBD2	CASNLAGSTGELFF	TGTGCCAGCAATTTAGCGGGAAGCACCGGGGAGCTGTTTTTT
15	TRBV9	TRBJ1-2	once	.	CASSAETGGPYGYTF	TGTGCCAGCAGCGCCGAGACAGGCGGGCCATATGGCTACACCTTC
13	TRBV12-3/TRBV12-4	TRBJ1-2	.	TRBD1	CASSLGQHYGYTF	TGTGCCAGCAGTTTGGGACAGCACTATGGCTACACCTTC
10	TRBV10-3	TRBJ1-2	.	.	CAISEGTHTF	TGTGCCATCAGTGAGGGAACCCACACCTTC
15	TRBV3-1/TRBV3-2	TRBJ1-6	.	TRBD1	CASSQATGRASPLHF	TGTGCCAGCAGCCAAGCGACAGGGAGGGCTTCACCCCTCCACTTT
15	TRBV7-9	TRBJ1-4	once	TRBD1	CASSRIGTDNEKLFF	TGTGCCAGCAGCCGAATCGGGACAGACAATGAAAAACTGTTTTTT
13	TRBV11-1	TRBJ2-7	.	.	CASSLEYRYEQYF	TGTGCCAGCAGCTTAGAATATCGATACGAGCAGTACTTC
13	TRBV30	TRBJ2-1	.	TRBD2	CAWSSGGYNEQFF	TGTGCCTGGAGTAGCGGGGGTTATAATGAGCAGTTCTTC
12	TRBV28	TRBJ1-2	.	.	CASSLAGNGYTF	TGTGCCAGCAGTTTAGCGGGGAATGGCTACACCTTC
13	TRBV6-5	TRBJ1-6	.	.	CASSFKENSPLHF	TGTGCCAGCAGTTTTAAGGAAAATTCACCCCTCCACTTT
13	TRBV28	TRBJ1-5	.	.	CASRVQGNQPQHF	TGTGCCAGCAGGGTACAGGGAAATCAGCCCCAGCATTTT
13	TRBV9	TRBJ2-1	.	.	CASSVGTYNEQFF	TGTGCCAGCAGCGTAGGGACCTACAATGAGCAGTTCTTC
13	TRBV11-1	TRBJ1-1	.	.	CASSLGGTAEAFF	TGTGCCAGCAGCTTAGGTGGAACGGCTGAAGCTTTCTTT
17	TRBV29-1	TRBJ2-7	.	TRBD2	CSVALPGAGGSSYEQYF	TGCAGCGTGGCCCTTCCCGGAGCGGGAGGGTCGTCCTACGAGCAGTACTTC